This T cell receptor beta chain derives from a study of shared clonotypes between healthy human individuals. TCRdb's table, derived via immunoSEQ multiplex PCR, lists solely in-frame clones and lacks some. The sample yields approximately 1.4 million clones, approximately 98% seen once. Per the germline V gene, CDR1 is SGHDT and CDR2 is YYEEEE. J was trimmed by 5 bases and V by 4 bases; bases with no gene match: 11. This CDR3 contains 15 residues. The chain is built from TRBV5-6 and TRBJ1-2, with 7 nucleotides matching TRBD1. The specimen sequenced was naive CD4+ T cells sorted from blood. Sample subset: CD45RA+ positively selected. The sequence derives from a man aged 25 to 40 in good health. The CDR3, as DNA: TGTGCCAGCAGCCGGATGACAGGGATATTATATGGCTACACCTTC. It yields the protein CASSRMTGILYGYTF.